This T cell receptor (beta chain) was sequenced during a study of blood T cell repertoires in COVID-19. Turning to the study itself: Acute-phase and convalescent COVID-19 samples originated in the United States, Italy and Spain. PBMCs, B-cell-depleted T cells, or T cells provided the cDNA or gDNA that made up the material.

How the authors handled the data: How many nucleated cells were present was estimated from reference gene primer amplification. Clones were read by immunoSEQ multiplex PCR, and TCRdb kept only the in-frame ones, dropping some. Clonal size and the V and J genes are those of that table, whereas D and trimming came from the DNA. The data hold about 250,000 clones, with roughly 80% observed a single time. This CDR3 spans 15 amino acids. CDR1 is LNHDA, CDR2 SQIVND, per germline (reference sequence). With V trimmed by 10 bases and J by 3 bases, 10 bases remained unmatched. The chain uses TRBV19 and TRBJ1-4, with 8 bases aligning to TRBD1. Specimen: peripheral blood. The receptor was isolated from a woman over 75 with acute or convalescent COVID-19. CDR3 nucleotide sequence: TGTGCCACCCAGGACAGGGTCGTGGCTAATGAAAAACTGTTTTTT. This translates into CATQDRVVANEKLFF.